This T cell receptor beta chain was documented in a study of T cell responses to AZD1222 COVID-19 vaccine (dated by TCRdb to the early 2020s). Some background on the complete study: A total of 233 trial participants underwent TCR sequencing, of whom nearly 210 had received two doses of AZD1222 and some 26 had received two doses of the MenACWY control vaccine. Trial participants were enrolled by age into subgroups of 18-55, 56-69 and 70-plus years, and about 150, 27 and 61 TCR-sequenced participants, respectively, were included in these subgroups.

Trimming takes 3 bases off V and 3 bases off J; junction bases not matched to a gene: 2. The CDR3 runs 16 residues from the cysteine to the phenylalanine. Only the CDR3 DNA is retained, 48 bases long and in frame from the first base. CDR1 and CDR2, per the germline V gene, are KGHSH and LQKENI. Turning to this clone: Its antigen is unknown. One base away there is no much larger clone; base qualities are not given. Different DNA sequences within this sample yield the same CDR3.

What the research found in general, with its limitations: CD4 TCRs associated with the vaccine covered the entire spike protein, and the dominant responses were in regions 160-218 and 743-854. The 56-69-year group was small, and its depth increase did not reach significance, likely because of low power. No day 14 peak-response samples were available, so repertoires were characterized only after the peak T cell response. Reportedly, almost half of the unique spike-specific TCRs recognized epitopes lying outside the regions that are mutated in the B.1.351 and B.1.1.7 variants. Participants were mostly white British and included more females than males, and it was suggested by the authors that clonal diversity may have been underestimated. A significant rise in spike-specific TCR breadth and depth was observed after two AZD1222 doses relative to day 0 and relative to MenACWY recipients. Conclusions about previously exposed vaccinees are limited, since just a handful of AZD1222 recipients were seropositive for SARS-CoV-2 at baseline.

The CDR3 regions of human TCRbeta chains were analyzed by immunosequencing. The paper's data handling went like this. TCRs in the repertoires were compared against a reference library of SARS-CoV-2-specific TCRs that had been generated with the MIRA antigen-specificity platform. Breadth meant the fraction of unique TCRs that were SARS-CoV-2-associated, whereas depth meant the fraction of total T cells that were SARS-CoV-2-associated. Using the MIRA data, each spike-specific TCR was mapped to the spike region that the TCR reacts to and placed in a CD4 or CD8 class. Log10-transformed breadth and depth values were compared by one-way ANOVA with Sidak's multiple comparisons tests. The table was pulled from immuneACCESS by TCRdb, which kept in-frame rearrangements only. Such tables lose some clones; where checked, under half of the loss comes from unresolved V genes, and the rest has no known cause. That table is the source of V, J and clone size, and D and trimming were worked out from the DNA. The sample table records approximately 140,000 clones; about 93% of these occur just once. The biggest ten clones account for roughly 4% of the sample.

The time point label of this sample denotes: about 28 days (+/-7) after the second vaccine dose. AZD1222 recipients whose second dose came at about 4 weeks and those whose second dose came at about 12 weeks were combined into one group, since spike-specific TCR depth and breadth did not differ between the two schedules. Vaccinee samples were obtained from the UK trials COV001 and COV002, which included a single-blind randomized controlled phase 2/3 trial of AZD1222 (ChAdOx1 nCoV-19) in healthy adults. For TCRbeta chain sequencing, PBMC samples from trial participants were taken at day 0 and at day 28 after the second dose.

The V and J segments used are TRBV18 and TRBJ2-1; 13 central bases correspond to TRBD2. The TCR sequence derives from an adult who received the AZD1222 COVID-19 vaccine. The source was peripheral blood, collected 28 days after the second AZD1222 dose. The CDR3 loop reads CASSPGLAGNYNEQFF. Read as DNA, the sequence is TGTGCCAGCTCACCGGGACTAGCGGGAAACTACAATGAGCAGTTCTTC.